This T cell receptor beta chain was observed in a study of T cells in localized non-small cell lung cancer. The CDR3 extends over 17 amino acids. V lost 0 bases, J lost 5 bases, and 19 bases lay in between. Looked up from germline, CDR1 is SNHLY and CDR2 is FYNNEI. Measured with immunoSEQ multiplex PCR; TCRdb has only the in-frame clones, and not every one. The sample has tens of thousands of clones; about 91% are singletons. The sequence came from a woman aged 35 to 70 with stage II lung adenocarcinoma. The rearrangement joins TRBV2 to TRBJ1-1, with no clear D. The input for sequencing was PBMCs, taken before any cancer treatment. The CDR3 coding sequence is TGTGCCAGCAGTGAAGCGCTTCCGCTGGCAGATAAGACTGAAGCTTTCTTT. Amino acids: CASSEALPLADKTEAFF.